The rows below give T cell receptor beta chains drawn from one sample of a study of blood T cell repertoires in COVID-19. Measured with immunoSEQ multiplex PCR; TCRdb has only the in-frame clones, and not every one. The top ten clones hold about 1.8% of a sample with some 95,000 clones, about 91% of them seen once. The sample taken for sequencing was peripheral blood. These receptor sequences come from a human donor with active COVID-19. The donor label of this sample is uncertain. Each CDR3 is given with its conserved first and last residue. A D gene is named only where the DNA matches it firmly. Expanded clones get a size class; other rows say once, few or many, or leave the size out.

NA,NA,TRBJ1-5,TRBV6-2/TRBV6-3,TGTGCCAGCAGCCATGACGTCGGGGGCAATCAGCCCCAGCATTTT,CASSHDVGGNQPQHF
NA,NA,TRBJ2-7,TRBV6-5,TGTGCCACCAAAAAGGGGGCCTACGAGCAGTACTTC,CATKKGAYEQYF
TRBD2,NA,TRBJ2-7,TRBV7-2,TGTGCCAGCAGCTTACGGGGGGGAACGCCCTACGAGCAGTACTTC,CASSLRGGTPYEQYF
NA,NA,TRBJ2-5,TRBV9,TGTGCCAGCAGCGAGGATTGGGGCGAGACCCAGTACTTC,CASSEDWGETQYF
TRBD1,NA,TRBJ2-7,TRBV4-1,TGCGCCAGCAGCCAACCGGGACAGGGGGTTCGCGAGCAGTACTTC,CASSQPGQGVREQYF
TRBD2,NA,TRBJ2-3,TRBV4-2,TGTGCCAGCAGGGGCGGGACTAGCGGGGGGACAGATACGCAGTATTTT,CASRGGTSGGTDTQYF
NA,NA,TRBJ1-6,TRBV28,TGTGCCAGCAGTTTTTTTTTGGCAGGATCACCCCTCCACTTT,CASSFFLAGSPLHF
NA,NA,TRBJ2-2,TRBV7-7,TGTGCTAGCAGCTCTCAGGTTGGCACCGGGGAGCTGTTTTTT,CASSSQVGTGELFF
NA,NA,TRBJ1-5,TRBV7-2,TGTGCCAGCAGCCTAACGGGGGGTAGTTTGCAGCCCCAGCATTTT,CASSLTGGSLQPQHF
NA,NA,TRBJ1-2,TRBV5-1,TGCGCCAGCAGCTTGTTACAGGGCCGCGGCTATGGCTACACCTTC,CASSLLQGRGYGYTF
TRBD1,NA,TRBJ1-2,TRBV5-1,TGCGCCAGCAGCTTGGTTGGGACAGCCAGCTCTCGAGGCTACACCTTC,CASSLVGTASSRGYTF
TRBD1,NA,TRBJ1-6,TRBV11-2,TGTGCCAGCAGCGTAAACAGGGGAGGCAGTAATTCACCCCTCCACTTT,CASSVNRGGSNSPLHF
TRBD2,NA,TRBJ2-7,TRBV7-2,TGTGCCAGCAGCTTAGCGGGGACTAGCGGGGGGATGTCCTACGAGCAGTACTTC,CASSLAGTSGGMSYEQYF
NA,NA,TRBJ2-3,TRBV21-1,TGTGCCAGCAGCAAGTCAGGGTCTAGCACAGATACGCAGTATTTT,CASSKSGSSTDTQYF
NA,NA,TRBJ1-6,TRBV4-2,TGTGCCAGCAGCCAAGATAGGGAGGGGGGAGGCTCCTATAATTCACCCCTCCACTTT,CASSQDREGGGSYNSPLHF
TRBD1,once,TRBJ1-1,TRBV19,TGTGCCAGTAGTCCGCCGGGACAGGGGGTTTCTGAAGCTTTCTTT,CASSPPGQGVSEAFF
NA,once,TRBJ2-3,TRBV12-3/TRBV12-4,TGTGCCAGCAGTTTGGGGGGAGATACGCAGTATTTT,CASSLGGDTQYF
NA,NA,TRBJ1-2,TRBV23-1,TGCGCCAGCAGTCAATCGGGGGGACGGGGGAAACGGGGCTACACCTTC,CASSQSGGRGKRGYTF
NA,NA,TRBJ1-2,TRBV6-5,TGTGCCAGCAGTTACTCGACCCGGGGGGTAGGGGGCTACACCTTC,CASSYSTRGVGGYTF
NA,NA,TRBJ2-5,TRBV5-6,TGTGCCAGCAGCTTGGCACAAGAGACCCAGTACTTC,CASSLAQETQYF
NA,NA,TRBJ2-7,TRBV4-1,TGCGCCAGCAGTTCAGGGTACGAGCAGTACTTC,CASSSGYEQYF
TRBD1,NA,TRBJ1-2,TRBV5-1,TGCGCCAGCAGCTCCTTCCGACAGGGCGCGGTCTATGGCTACACCTTC,CASSSFRQGAVYGYTF
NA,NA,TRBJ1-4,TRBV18,TGTGCCAGCTCACCAAACCAGGCCCGAAGTGAAAAACTGTTTTTT,CASSPNQARSEKLFF
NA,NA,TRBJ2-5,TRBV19,TGTGCCACAGCCCAAGGGGGGACCCAGTACTTC,CATAQGGTQYF
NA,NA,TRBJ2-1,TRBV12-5,TGTGCTAGTGGTTTGGTTAGGACAGTCTTGAGCTCCTACAATGAGCAGTTCTTC,CASGLVRTVLSSYNEQFF
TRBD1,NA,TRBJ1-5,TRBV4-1,TGCGCCAGCAGCCAGACAGGGTCCCAGCCCCAGCATTTT,CASSQTGSQPQHF
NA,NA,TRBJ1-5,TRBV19,TGTGCCAGTAGTTTACACCATTATCAGCCCCAGCATTTT,CASSLHHYQPQHF
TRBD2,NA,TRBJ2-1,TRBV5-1,TGCGCCAGCAGCTTGGTCAGTCTAGCGGGGGCCCTAAACAACAATGAGCAGTTCTTC,CASSLVSLAGALNNNEQFF
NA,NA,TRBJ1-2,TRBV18,TGTGCCAGCTCAACCGACAGGAAGGATGGCTACACCTTC,CASSTDRKDGYTF
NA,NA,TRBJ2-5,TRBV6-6,TGTGCCAGCACCGCGTCACAGGTTAAAGAGACCCAGTACTTC,CASTASQVKETQYF
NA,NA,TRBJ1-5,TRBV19,TGTGCCAGTAGTATAGAGGCGACAGGCTATAGCAATCAGCCCCAGCATTTT,CASSIEATGYSNQPQHF
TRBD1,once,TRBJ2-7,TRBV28,TGTGCCAGCAGTACGAAGGACAGGGGCCCTTACGAGCAGTACTTC,CASSTKDRGPYEQYF
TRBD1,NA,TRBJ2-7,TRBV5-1,TGCGCCAGCAGACCCGGGACAGGGGGCTACGAGCAGTACTTC,CASRPGTGGYEQYF
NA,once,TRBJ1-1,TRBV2,TGTGCCAGCAGTGGTTCGGGGTTCAGCACTGAAGCTTTCTTT,CASSGSGFSTEAFF
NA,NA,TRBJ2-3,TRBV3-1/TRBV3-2,TGTGCCAGCAGCCAAGATTACGCATCAGGGGCAGATACGCAGTATTTT,CASSQDYASGADTQYF
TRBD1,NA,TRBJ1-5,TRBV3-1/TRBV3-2,TGTGCCAGCAGCCAAGATCCCGGGACAGGGGATCAGCCCCAGCATTTT,CASSQDPGTGDQPQHF
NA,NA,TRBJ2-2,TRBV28,TGTGCCAGCAACCTAAACCGGGACACCTACACCGGGGAGCTGTTTTTT,CASNLNRDTYTGELFF
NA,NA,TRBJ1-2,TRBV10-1,TGCGCCAGCAGTGAGCGACACTTCTATGGCTACACCTTC,CASSERHFYGYTF
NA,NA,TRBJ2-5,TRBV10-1,TGCGCCAGCAGTGAGGTGCCAGGTCCTAAGACCCAGTACTTC,CASSEVPGPKTQYF
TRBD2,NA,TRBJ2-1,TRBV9,TGTGCCAGCAGCGTAGATAGTAGCGGGGGGTTGCTTAATGAGCAGTTCTTC,CASSVDSSGGLLNEQFF
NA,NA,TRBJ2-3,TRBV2,TGTGCCAGCAGTCAGGAGGGACGATTCACAGATACGCAGTATTTT,CASSQEGRFTDTQYF
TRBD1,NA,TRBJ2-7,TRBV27,TGTGCCAGCAGTTTGGTGGCAGGGGGCCCCTACGAGCAGTACTTC,CASSLVAGGPYEQYF